The present TCR beta chain was sequenced within a study of blood T cell repertoires in COVID-19. Study-level background: There were acute and convalescent COVID-19 samples, and they came from the United States, Italy and Spain. PBMCs, B-cell-depleted T cells, or T cells provided the cDNA or gDNA that made up the material.

Per the original methods: Reference gene primer amplification yielded estimated nucleated cell counts. This table comes from immunoSEQ multiplex PCR, and its TCRdb copy is limited to in-frame clones, with some not included. D and trimming were read from the DNA, whereas the V and J calls and clone size are those reported in that table. This sample yields tens of thousands of clones, of which 75% to 95% are seen a single time; 4.5% to 7% belongs to the top ten. The source material was peripheral blood. The receptor comes from a woman of 80 years or more with acute or convalescent COVID-19.

The CDR3 here is CASSSGLAGKTQYF. CDR3 nucleotides: TGCGCCAGCAGCTCTGGACTAGCGGGGAAGACCCAGTACTTC. V usage is TRBV5-1 and J usage is TRBJ2-5, with 12 bases matching TRBD2. The ends lost 3 bases at V and 6 bases at J; junction bases unmatched: 3. The germline CDR1 and CDR2 sequences are SGHRS and YFSETQ. There are 14 residues in the CDR3.